The rows below give T cell receptor beta chains drawn from one sample of a study of blood T cell repertoires in COVID-19. The protocol was immunoSEQ multiplex PCR, while the TCRdb copy is restricted to in-frame clones and leaves out a portion. This sample has approximately 170,000 clones, with around 87% found just once. Sequencing input: peripheral blood. The origin of the receptors is an elderly woman with COVID-19, enrolled during active disease. The CDR3 runs from the conserved cysteine through the conserved F or W. D genes are given only for firm matches. Size is omitted from some rows. Given values are once, few, many or a class for expanded clones.

CDR3 length: 15; J gene: TRBJ1-2; clone size: NA; D gene: NA; V gene: TRBV28; CDR3 DNA: TGTGCCAGCAGTTTATTGGGGTCCCGCCTAGCTGGCTACACCTTC; CDR3 protein: CASSLLGSRLAGYTF
CDR3 length: 14; J gene: TRBJ1-1; clone size: few; D gene: TRBD1; V gene: TRBV9; CDR3 DNA: TGTGCCAGCAACAGGGGGCAGATGAACACTGAAGCTTTCTTT; CDR3 protein: CASNRGQMNTEAFF
CDR3 length: 16; J gene: TRBJ1-2; clone size: NA; D gene: NA; V gene: TRBV3-1/TRBV3-2; CDR3 DNA: TGTGCCAGCAGCCAAGATTTGGGCCCGGGGTGGTATGGCTACACCTTC; CDR3 protein: CASSQDLGPGWYGYTF
CDR3 length: 13; J gene: TRBJ1-5; clone size: NA; D gene: NA; V gene: TRBV19; CDR3 DNA: TGTGCCAGTAGTGTAAACAGCTATCAGCCCCAGCATTTT; CDR3 protein: CASSVNSYQPQHF
CDR3 length: 16; J gene: TRBJ2-3; clone size: few; D gene: NA; V gene: TRBV4-3; CDR3 DNA: TGCGCCAGCAGCCAAGATGGGAACAGGGGCACAGATACGCAGTATTTT; CDR3 protein: CASSQDGNRGTDTQYF
CDR3 length: 15; J gene: TRBJ2-3; clone size: NA; D gene: TRBD1; V gene: TRBV19; CDR3 DNA: TGTGCCAGTAGTGCGACAGGGCCAGGCGCAGATACGCAGTATTTT; CDR3 protein: CASSATGPGADTQYF
CDR3 length: 15; J gene: TRBJ1-1; clone size: NA; D gene: NA; V gene: TRBV6-6; CDR3 DNA: TGTGCCAGCAGACTCTCCCCTGGTGTGAACACTGAAGCTTTCTTT; CDR3 protein: CASRLSPGVNTEAFF
CDR3 length: 12; J gene: TRBJ1-2; clone size: NA; D gene: NA; V gene: TRBV28; CDR3 DNA: TGTGCCAGCAGCAAAACGGACTATGGCTACACCTTC; CDR3 protein: CASSKTDYGYTF
CDR3 length: 14; J gene: TRBJ2-3; clone size: NA; D gene: NA; V gene: TRBV7-9; CDR3 DNA: TGTGCCAGCAGCCGGTTCACGAGCACAGATACGCAGTATTTT; CDR3 protein: CASSRFTSTDTQYF
CDR3 length: 14; J gene: TRBJ2-7; clone size: NA; D gene: TRBD1; V gene: TRBV27; CDR3 DNA: TGTGCCAGCAGCCTGACAGGGGGCTCCTACGAGCAGTACTTC; CDR3 protein: CASSLTGGSYEQYF
CDR3 length: 19; J gene: TRBJ1-4; clone size: NA; D gene: NA; V gene: TRBV2; CDR3 DNA: TGTGCCAGCAAGGTTTTAATGTGGACAACAACAGAGTCTAATGAAAAACTGTTTTTT; CDR3 protein: CASKVLMWTTTESNEKLFF
CDR3 length: 15; J gene: TRBJ1-5; clone size: NA; D gene: TRBD1; V gene: TRBV6-5; CDR3 DNA: TGTGCCAGCAGTTCCTCAGGGGGCGCGGGTCAGCCCCAGCATTTT; CDR3 protein: CASSSSGGAGQPQHF
CDR3 length: 13; J gene: TRBJ1-1; clone size: NA; D gene: TRBD1; V gene: TRBV19; CDR3 DNA: TGTGCCAGTTCTCAGGGGGTGAACACTGAAGCTTTCTTT; CDR3 protein: CASSQGVNTEAFF
CDR3 length: 13; J gene: TRBJ2-7; clone size: NA; D gene: NA; V gene: TRBV7-3; CDR3 DNA: TGTGCCAGCAGCCCGAACCGAGCGGGTGAGCAGTACTTC; CDR3 protein: CASSPNRAGEQYF
CDR3 length: 11; J gene: TRBJ1-1; clone size: few; D gene: TRBD1; V gene: TRBV18; CDR3 DNA: TGTGCCAGCTCACGACAGGGAGGAGCTTTCTTT; CDR3 protein: CASSRQGGAFF
CDR3 length: 16; J gene: TRBJ2-1; clone size: NA; D gene: TRBD2; V gene: TRBV19; CDR3 DNA: TGTGCCAGTAGCTCGACTAGCGGGGTATATAATAATGAGCAGTTCTTC; CDR3 protein: CASSSTSGVYNNEQFF
CDR3 length: 13; J gene: TRBJ2-1; clone size: NA; D gene: NA; V gene: TRBV28; CDR3 DNA: TGTGCCAGCACCCCAACAGGGGGAGGGGAGCAGTTCTTC; CDR3 protein: CASTPTGGGEQFF
CDR3 length: 12; J gene: TRBJ1-5; clone size: NA; D gene: NA; V gene: TRBV28; CDR3 DNA: TGTGCCATTCAGACAGGTAATCAGCCCCAGCATTTT; CDR3 protein: CAIQTGNQPQHF
CDR3 length: 14; J gene: TRBJ2-4; clone size: once; D gene: NA; V gene: TRBV6-6; CDR3 DNA: TGTGCCAGCAGTCGCTCCGGAGGGGAAAACATTCAGTACTTC; CDR3 protein: CASSRSGGENIQYF
CDR3 length: 14; J gene: TRBJ2-1; clone size: once; D gene: TRBD1; V gene: TRBV27; CDR3 DNA: TGTGCCAGCAGTTTAGGGACAGCCGACAATGAGCAGTTCTTC; CDR3 protein: CASSLGTADNEQFF
CDR3 length: 14; J gene: TRBJ2-2; clone size: NA; D gene: TRBD1; V gene: TRBV27; CDR3 DNA: TGTGCCAGCAGTAAGACAGGGAAAACCGGGGAGCTGTTTTTT; CDR3 protein: CASSKTGKTGELFF
CDR3 length: 14; J gene: TRBJ1-2; clone size: NA; D gene: TRBD1; V gene: TRBV19; CDR3 DNA: TGTGCCAGTAGTAGATCAGGGGGCGCCTATGGCTACACCTTC; CDR3 protein: CASSRSGGAYGYTF
CDR3 length: 17; J gene: TRBJ2-7; clone size: NA; D gene: TRBD1; V gene: TRBV6-2/TRBV6-3; CDR3 DNA: TGTGCCAGCAGTTACGGGGGATCGGGACAGATTCTCTACGAGCAGTACTTC; CDR3 protein: CASSYGGSGQILYEQYF
CDR3 length: 14; J gene: TRBJ1-6; clone size: once; D gene: TRBD1; V gene: TRBV28; CDR3 DNA: TGTGCCAGCACCGCGGGACAGGGCGATTCACCCCTCCACTTT; CDR3 protein: CASTAGQGDSPLHF
CDR3 length: 15; J gene: TRBJ1-2; clone size: NA; D gene: TRBD1; V gene: TRBV6-5; CDR3 DNA: TGTGCCAGCAGTCCGCGACAGGGGGGAGGGTATGGCTACACCTTC; CDR3 protein: CASSPRQGGGYGYTF
CDR3 length: 15; J gene: TRBJ2-7; clone size: NA; D gene: NA; V gene: TRBV15; CDR3 DNA: TGTGCCACCAGCAGAGGAGGTAACGCCGCCTACGAGCAGTACTTC; CDR3 protein: CATSRGGNAAYEQYF
CDR3 length: 14; J gene: TRBJ1-2; clone size: NA; D gene: TRBD1; V gene: TRBV27; CDR3 DNA: TGTGCCAGCAGTCTGGGACAGGGGATCGATGGCTACACCTTC; CDR3 protein: CASSLGQGIDGYTF
CDR3 length: 14; J gene: TRBJ1-2; clone size: NA; D gene: NA; V gene: TRBV5-4; CDR3 DNA: TGTGCCAGCAGCTTGGACGGAGCTAACTATGGCTACACCTTC; CDR3 protein: CASSLDGANYGYTF
CDR3 length: 18; J gene: TRBJ1-5; clone size: NA; D gene: NA; V gene: TRBV6-2/TRBV6-3; CDR3 DNA: TGTGCCAGCAGTTACTCTTCTGGAACAGGGCTTGATTTTGGGCCCCAGCATTTT; CDR3 protein: CASSYSSGTGLDFGPQHF
CDR3 length: 14; J gene: TRBJ1-4; clone size: NA; D gene: NA; V gene: TRBV5-5; CDR3 DNA: TGTGCCAGCAGCTTGACAGGGAATGGGGAAAAACTGTTTTTT; CDR3 protein: CASSLTGNGEKLFF
CDR3 length: 18; J gene: TRBJ1-6; clone size: NA; D gene: TRBD1; V gene: TRBV5-1; CDR3 DNA: TGCGCCAGCAGCATGGGGACAGGAGGGGGAAAGTTCCGAGCACCCCTCCACTTT; CDR3 protein: CASSMGTGGGKFRAPLHF
CDR3 length: 14; J gene: TRBJ1-1; clone size: NA; D gene: TRBD1; V gene: TRBV7-9; CDR3 DNA: TGTGCCAGCAGCGGGACAGGGAGGAACACTGAAGCTTTCTTT; CDR3 protein: CASSGTGRNTEAFF
CDR3 length: 15; J gene: TRBJ2-7; clone size: NA; D gene: TRBD1; V gene: TRBV5-1; CDR3 DNA: TGCGCCAGCAGCTTGAGACAGGGTTGGATTTACGAGCAGTACTTC; CDR3 protein: CASSLRQGWIYEQYF
CDR3 length: 14; J gene: TRBJ2-7; clone size: NA; D gene: TRBD2; V gene: TRBV28; CDR3 DNA: TGTGCCAGCAGGGCTAGCGGGAGAGGCTACGAGCAGTACTTC; CDR3 protein: CASRASGRGYEQYF
CDR3 length: 13; J gene: TRBJ1-5; clone size: NA; D gene: NA; V gene: TRBV11-2; CDR3 DNA: TGTGCCAGCAGCTTATCACAGAATCAGCCCCAGCATTTT; CDR3 protein: CASSLSQNQPQHF
CDR3 length: 13; J gene: TRBJ1-1; clone size: NA; D gene: NA; V gene: TRBV6-5; CDR3 DNA: TGTGCCAGCCCCGGACTTTTCGACACTGAAGCTTTCTTT; CDR3 protein: CASPGLFDTEAFF
CDR3 length: 15; J gene: TRBJ2-7; clone size: NA; D gene: NA; V gene: TRBV28; CDR3 DNA: TGTGCCAGCAGAACGGACAGATCGAGGGTCTACGAGCAGTACTTC; CDR3 protein: CASRTDRSRVYEQYF
CDR3 length: 15; J gene: TRBJ2-7; clone size: NA; D gene: NA; V gene: TRBV6-6; CDR3 DNA: TGTGCCAGCAGTGGGCAAGGCAGACTAGGCGACGAGCAGTACTTC; CDR3 protein: CASSGQGRLGDEQYF
CDR3 length: 14; J gene: TRBJ2-5; clone size: NA; D gene: NA; V gene: TRBV9; CDR3 DNA: TGTGCCAGCAGCGTAGGGACACTCCAAGAGACCCAGTACTTC; CDR3 protein: CASSVGTLQETQYF
CDR3 length: 12; J gene: TRBJ2-2; clone size: few; D gene: NA; V gene: TRBV5-6; CDR3 DNA: TGTGCCAGCAGCTGGCCTTCCGGGGAGCTGTTTTTT; CDR3 protein: CASSWPSGELFF
CDR3 length: 16; J gene: TRBJ1-1; clone size: NA; D gene: TRBD1; V gene: TRBV4-1; CDR3 DNA: TGCGCCAGCAGCCAAACCGGGACAGGGGGCGGCCCTGAAGCTTTCTTT; CDR3 protein: CASSQTGTGGGPEAFF
CDR3 length: 14; J gene: TRBJ1-3; clone size: NA; D gene: NA; V gene: TRBV2; CDR3 DNA: TGTGCCAGCAGTCTTGACAGCTCTGGAAACACCATATATTTT; CDR3 protein: CASSLDSSGNTIYF
CDR3 length: 17; J gene: TRBJ1-6; clone size: few; D gene: NA; V gene: TRBV6-2/TRBV6-3; CDR3 DNA: TGTGCCAGCAGTTACTTGGCCGGGGGATCCTATAATTCACCCCTCCACTTT; CDR3 protein: CASSYLAGGSYNSPLHF
CDR3 length: 14; J gene: TRBJ2-7; clone size: NA; D gene: NA; V gene: TRBV27; CDR3 DNA: TGTGCCAGCAGTTTATCGGCCCGTATTAACGAGCAGTACTTC; CDR3 protein: CASSLSARINEQYF
CDR3 length: 13; J gene: TRBJ1-2; clone size: NA; D gene: TRBD1; V gene: TRBV13; CDR3 DNA: TGTGCCAGCAGCTTGACAGGGGTTCAGGGCTACACCTTC; CDR3 protein: CASSLTGVQGYTF
CDR3 length: 13; J gene: TRBJ1-1; clone size: NA; D gene: TRBD1; V gene: TRBV2; CDR3 DNA: TGTGCCAGCAGGGACAGGGCGAACACTGAAGCTTTCTTT; CDR3 protein: CASRDRANTEAFF
CDR3 length: 17; J gene: TRBJ2-7; clone size: NA; D gene: TRBD1; V gene: TRBV27; CDR3 DNA: TGTGCCAGCAGTTTATTCCGACAGGGGGCGGGCGCCTACGAGCAGTACTTC; CDR3 protein: CASSLFRQGAGAYEQYF
CDR3 length: 17; J gene: TRBJ2-1; clone size: NA; D gene: TRBD2; V gene: TRBV19; CDR3 DNA: TGTGCCACTACCCCTCAGGGACTAGCGGGGAGCTACAATGAGCAGTTCTTC; CDR3 protein: CATTPQGLAGSYNEQFF
CDR3 length: 14; J gene: TRBJ2-7; clone size: NA; D gene: NA; V gene: TRBV3-1/TRBV3-2; CDR3 DNA: TGTGCCAGCAGCCAAACCGGGAGCAACTACGAGCAGTACTTC; CDR3 protein: CASSQTGSNYEQYF
CDR3 length: 15; J gene: TRBJ2-1; clone size: once; D gene: NA; V gene: TRBV5-5; CDR3 DNA: TGTGCCAGCGCCCTGGACAGCCTTACTTACAATGAGCAGTTCTTC; CDR3 protein: CASALDSLTYNEQFF
CDR3 length: 13; J gene: TRBJ1-4; clone size: few; D gene: TRBD1; V gene: TRBV28; CDR3 DNA: TGTGCCAGTGCAGGGGGATCTAATGAAAAACTGTTTTTT; CDR3 protein: CASAGGSNEKLFF
CDR3 length: 13; J gene: TRBJ2-1; clone size: NA; D gene: NA; V gene: TRBV14; CDR3 DNA: TGTGCCAGCAGCCAAGTCGGGAGCAATGAGCAGTTCTTC; CDR3 protein: CASSQVGSNEQFF